The 2 T cell receptor beta chains reported below all come from one sample, sequenced in a study of cytomegalovirus exposure and HLA in healthy donors. The PCR employed 60 Vbeta primers together with 13 Jbeta primers. The data were produced by immunoSEQ multiplex PCR, yet TCRdb's version contains in-frame clones alone and is incomplete. The table has about 150,000 clones, 60% to 85% seen once. The sample was PBMCs. The source of these receptors is a woman aged 40 to 49 in good health and CMV-seronegative.

V gene TRBV27 combines with J gene TRBJ2-3, with a tentative D call TRBD2 (6 bases). Looked up from germline, CDR1 is MNHEY and CDR2 is SMNVEV (reference sequence). Trimming pared 4 bases from V and 5 bases from J, leaving 10 bases between. This CDR3 spans 13 amino acids. The CDR3 loop is CASSYGGVDTQYF. The CDR3 coding sequence is TGTGCCAGCAGTTATGGCGGGGTAGATACGCAGTATTTT.

This chain links TRBV9 with TRBJ1-2; maybe TRBD1 (6 bases). Germline V gives CDR1 SGDLS, CDR2 YYNGEE. V was cut by 0 bases and J by 3 bases, with 15 bases left in between. The CDR3 sequence is 16 residues long. The CDR3 reads CASSVGFSGDDYGYTF. The CDR3 nucleotides read TGTGCCAGCAGCGTAGGGTTCTCAGGGGATGACTATGGCTACACCTTC.